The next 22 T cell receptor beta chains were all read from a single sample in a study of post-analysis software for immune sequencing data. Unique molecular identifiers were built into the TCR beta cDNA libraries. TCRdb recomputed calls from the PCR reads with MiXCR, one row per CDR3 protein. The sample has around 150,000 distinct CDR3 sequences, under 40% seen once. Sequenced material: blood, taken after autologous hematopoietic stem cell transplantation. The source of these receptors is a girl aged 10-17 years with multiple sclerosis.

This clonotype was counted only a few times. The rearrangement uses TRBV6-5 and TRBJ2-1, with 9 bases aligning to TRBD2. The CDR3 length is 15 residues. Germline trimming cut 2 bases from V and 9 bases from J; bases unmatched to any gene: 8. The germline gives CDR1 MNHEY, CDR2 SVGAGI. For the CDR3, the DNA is TGTGCCAGCAGTTACGGGTGCGGGAGGGCCTGTGAGCAGTTCTTC. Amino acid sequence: CASSYGCGRACEQFF.

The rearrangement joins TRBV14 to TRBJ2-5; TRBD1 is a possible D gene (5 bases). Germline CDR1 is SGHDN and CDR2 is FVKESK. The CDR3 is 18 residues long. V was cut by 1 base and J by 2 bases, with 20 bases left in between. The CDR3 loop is CASSQGLGATVFQETQYF. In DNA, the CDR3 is TGTGCCAGCAGCCAAGGATTAGGGGCCACCGTCTTTCAAGAGACCCAGTACTTC.

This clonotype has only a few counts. CDR3 DNA: TGCGCCAGCAGCCAAGAAGGGACTAGCGGGAGAAGGAGGAGCTACGAGCAGTACTTC. It yields the protein CASSQEGTSGRRRSYEQYF. The gene calls are TRBV4-3 and TRBJ2-7, with 14 bases identical to TRBD2. The trim removed 0 bases at V and 3 bases at J, leaving 10 bases unmatched. CDR3 length equals 19 residues. Per the germline V gene, CDR1 is LGHNA and CDR2 is YSLEER.

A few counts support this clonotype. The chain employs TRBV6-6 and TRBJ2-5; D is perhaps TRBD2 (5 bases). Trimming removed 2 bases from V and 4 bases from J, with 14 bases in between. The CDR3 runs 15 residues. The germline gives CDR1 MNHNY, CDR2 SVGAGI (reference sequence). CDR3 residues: CASSYVRAAAETQYF. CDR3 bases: TGTGCCAGCAGTTACGTTCGAGCGGCGGCAGAGACCCAGTACTTC.

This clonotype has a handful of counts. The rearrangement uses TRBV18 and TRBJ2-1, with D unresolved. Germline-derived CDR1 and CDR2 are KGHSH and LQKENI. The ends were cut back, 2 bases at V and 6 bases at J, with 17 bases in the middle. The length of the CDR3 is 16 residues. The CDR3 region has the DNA TGTGCCAGCTCACCATTGGGGTCCCCCCCACGCAATGAGCAGTTCTTC. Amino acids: CASSPLGSPPRNEQFF.

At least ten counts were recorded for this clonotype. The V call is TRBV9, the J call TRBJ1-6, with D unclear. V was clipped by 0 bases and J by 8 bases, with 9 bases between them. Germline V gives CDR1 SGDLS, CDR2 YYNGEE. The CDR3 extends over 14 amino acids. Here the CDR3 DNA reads TGTGCCAGCAGCGTAGCCCCCCAGGATTCACCCCTCCACTTT. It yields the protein CASSVAPQDSPLHF.

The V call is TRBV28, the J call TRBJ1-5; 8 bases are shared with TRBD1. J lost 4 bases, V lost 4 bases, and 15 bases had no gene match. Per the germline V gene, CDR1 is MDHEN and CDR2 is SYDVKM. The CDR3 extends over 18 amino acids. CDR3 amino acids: CASSSRTGTEWGNQPQHF. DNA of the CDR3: TGTGCCAGCAGTTCTAGGACAGGGACTGAATGGGGGAATCAGCCCCAGCATTTT.

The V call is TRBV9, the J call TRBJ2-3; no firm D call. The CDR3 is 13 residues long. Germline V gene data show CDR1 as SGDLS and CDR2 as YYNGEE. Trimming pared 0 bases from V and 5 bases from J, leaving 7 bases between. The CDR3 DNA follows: TGTGCCAGCAGCGTAGCTATCGGAGATACGCAGTATTTT. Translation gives CASSVAIGDTQYF. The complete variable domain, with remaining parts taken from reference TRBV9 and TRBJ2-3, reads DSGVTQTPKHLITATGQRVTLRCSPRSGDLSVYWYQQSLDQGLQFLIQYYNGEERAKGNILERFSAQQFPDLHSELNLSSLELGDSALYFCASSVAIGDTQYFGPGTRLTVL.

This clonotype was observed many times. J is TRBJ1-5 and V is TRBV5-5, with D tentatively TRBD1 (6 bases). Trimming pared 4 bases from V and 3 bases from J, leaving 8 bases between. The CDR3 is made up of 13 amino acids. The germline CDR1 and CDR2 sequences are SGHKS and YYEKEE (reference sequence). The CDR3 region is CASSRTDNQPQHF. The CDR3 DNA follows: TGTGCCAGCAGCCGGACAGACAATCAGCCCCAGCATTTT.

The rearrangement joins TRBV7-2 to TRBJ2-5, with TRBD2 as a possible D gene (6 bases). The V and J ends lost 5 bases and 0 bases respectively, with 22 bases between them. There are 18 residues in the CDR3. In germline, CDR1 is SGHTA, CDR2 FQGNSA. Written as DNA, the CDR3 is TGTGCCAGCAGCCCCCAGGTCCCGGGGGACTCATACCAAGAGACCCAGTACTTC. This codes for CASSPQVPGDSYQETQYF.

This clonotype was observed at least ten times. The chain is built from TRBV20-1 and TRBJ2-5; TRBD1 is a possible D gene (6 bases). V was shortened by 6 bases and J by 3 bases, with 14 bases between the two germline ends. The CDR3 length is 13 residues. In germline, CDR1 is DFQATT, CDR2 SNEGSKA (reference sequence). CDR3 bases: TGCAGTGCCGAGGCAGGGGCGGAAGAGACCCAGTACTTC. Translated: CSAEAGAEETQYF.

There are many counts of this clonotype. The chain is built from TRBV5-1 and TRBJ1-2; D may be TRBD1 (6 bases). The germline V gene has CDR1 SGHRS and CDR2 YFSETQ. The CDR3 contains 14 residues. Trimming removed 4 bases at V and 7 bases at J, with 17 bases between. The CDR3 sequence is CASSPQTGLSGYTF. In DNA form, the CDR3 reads TGCGCCAGCAGCCCCCAGACAGGATTAAGTGGCTACACCTTC.

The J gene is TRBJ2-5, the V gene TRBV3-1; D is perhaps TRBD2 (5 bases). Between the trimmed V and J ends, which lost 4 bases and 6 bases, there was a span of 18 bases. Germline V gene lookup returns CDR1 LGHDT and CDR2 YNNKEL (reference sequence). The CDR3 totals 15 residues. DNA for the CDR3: TGTGCCAGCAGCCCTCCCGGAGGATACGGGAAGACCCAGTACTTC. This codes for CASSPPGGYGKTQYF.

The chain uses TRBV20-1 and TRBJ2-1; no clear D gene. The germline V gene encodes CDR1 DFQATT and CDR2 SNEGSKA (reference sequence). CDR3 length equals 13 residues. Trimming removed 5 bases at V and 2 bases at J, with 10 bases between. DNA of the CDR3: TGCAGTGCTCCTGACTCCCCCTACAATGAGCAGTTCTTC. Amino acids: CSAPDSPYNEQFF.

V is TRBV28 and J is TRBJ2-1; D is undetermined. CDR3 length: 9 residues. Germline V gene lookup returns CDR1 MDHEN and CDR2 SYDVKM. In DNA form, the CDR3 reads TGTAGTTTTGGGAATGAGCAGTTCTTC. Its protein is CSFGNEQFF.

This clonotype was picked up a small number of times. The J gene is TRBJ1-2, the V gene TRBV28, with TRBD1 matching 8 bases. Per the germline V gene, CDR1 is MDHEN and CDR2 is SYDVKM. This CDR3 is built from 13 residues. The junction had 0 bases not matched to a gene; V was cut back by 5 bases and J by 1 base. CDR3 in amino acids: CASSTGGNYGYTF. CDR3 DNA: TGTGCCAGCAGTACAGGGGGTAACTATGGCTACACCTTC.

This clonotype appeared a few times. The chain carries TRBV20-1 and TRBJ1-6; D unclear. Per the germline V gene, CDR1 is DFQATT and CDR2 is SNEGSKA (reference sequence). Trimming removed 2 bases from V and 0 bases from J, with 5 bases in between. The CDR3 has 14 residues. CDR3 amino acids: CSARQNSYNSPLHF. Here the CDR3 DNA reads TGCAGTGCTAGACAAAACTCCTATAATTCACCCCTCCACTTT.

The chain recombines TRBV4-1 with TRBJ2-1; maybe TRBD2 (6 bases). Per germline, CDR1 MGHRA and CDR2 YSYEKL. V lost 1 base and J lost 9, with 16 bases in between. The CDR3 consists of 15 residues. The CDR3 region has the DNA TGCGCCAGCAGCCAAGGCGGGACGAACTCCGCTGAGCAGTTCTTC. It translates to CASSQGGTNSAEQFF.

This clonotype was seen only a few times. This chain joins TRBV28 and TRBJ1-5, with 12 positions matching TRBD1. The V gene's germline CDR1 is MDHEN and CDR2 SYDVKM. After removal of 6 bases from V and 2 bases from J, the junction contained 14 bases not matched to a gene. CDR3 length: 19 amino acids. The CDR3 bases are TGTGCCAGCAGCCGCTGGTGGGGACAGGGGGCGGGGGGCAATCAGCCCCAGCATTTT. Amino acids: CASSRWWGQGAGGNQPQHF.

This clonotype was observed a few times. The CDR3 DNA reads as TGCGCCAGCAGCTTGTACTACCCGGAGACCCAGTACTTC. It encodes CASSLYYPETQYF. The chain employs TRBV5-1 and TRBJ2-5; D not resolved. Germline V gene sequence: CDR1 SGHRS, CDR2 YFSETQ. V lost 1 base and J 5 bases, leaving 9 bases between the germline ends. This CDR3 spans 13 amino acids.

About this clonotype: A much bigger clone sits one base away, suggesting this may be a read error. CDR3 coding DNA: TGCAGCGTTTGGGACCCTCGAGAGACCCAGTACTTC. The encoded protein is CSVWDPRETQYF. The chain combines TRBV29-1 with TRBJ2-5, with D perhaps being TRBD1 or TRBD2 (5 bases each). CDR3 size: 12 residues. Trimming left V 5 bases short and J 4 bases short, with 11 bases between. Germline V CDR1 and CDR2: SQVTM, ANQGSEA.

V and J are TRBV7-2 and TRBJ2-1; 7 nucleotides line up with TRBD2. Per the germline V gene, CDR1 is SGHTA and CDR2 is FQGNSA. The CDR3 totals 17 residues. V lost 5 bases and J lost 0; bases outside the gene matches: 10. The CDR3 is CASSPGLWVNSYNEQFF. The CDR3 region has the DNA TGTGCCAGCAGCCCGGGACTATGGGTCAACTCCTACAATGAGCAGTTCTTC.